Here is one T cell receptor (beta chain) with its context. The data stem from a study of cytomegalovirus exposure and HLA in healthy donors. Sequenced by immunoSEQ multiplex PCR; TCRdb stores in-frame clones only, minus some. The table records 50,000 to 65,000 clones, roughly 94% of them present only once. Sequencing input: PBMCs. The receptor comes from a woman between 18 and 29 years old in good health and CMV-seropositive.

CDR3 residues: CASSVPPGEQFF. In nucleotides, the CDR3 is TGTGCCAGCAGCGTTCCACCGGGTGAGCAGTTCTTC. V is TRBV9 and J is TRBJ2-1; D not resolved. V lost 2 bases to trimming and J lost 9 bases, with 9 bases between them. The CDR3 contains 12 residues. The germline CDR1 and CDR2 sequences are SGDLS and YYNGEE.